Listed below are T cell receptor beta chains from one sample, sequenced in a study of cytomegalovirus exposure and HLA in healthy donors. This table comes from immunoSEQ multiplex PCR, and its TCRdb copy is limited to in-frame clones, with some not included. Of around 95,000 clones in the sample, approximately 74% were seen once. Sequencing was done on a sample of PBMCs. The receptor set was obtained from a male donor in good health and CMV-seronegative. The CDR3 runs from the conserved cysteine through the conserved F or W. The order of the fields is D gene, clone size, V gene, J gene, CDR3 DNA, CDR3 protein. A D gene is named only where the DNA matches it firmly. Size values are once, few and many counts, or a class for expanded clones, and some rows have none.

d_gene: TRBD1; abundance: -; v_gene: TRBV27; j_gene: TRBJ2-7; CDR3nt: TGTGCCAGCAGGGGCCCGGGACAGGGTTCCTACGAGCAGTACTTC; CDR3aa: CASRGPGQGSYEQYF
d_gene: -; abundance: -; v_gene: TRBV7-9; j_gene: TRBJ1-5; CDR3nt: TGTGCCAGCAGCTTAGCGGGCGGGGTTCTCAATCAGCCCCAGCATTTT; CDR3aa: CASSLAGGVLNQPQHF
d_gene: TRBD2; abundance: -; v_gene: TRBV6-6; j_gene: TRBJ2-2; CDR3nt: TGTGCCAGCAGTTATTTTAGCGGGAGGCCCACCGGGGAGCTGTTTTTT; CDR3aa: CASSYFSGRPTGELFF
d_gene: -; abundance: few; v_gene: TRBV10-3; j_gene: TRBJ2-3; CDR3nt: TGTGCCATCAGTGATATGGGAGGTGGCACAGATACGCAGTATTTT; CDR3aa: CAISDMGGGTDTQYF
d_gene: -; abundance: few; v_gene: TRBV29-1; j_gene: TRBJ2-7; CDR3nt: TGCAGCGTTGAAGATCCCTACGGAGGTCGCTACGAGCAGTACTTC; CDR3aa: CSVEDPYGGRYEQYF
d_gene: -; abundance: -; v_gene: TRBV5-6; j_gene: TRBJ2-7; CDR3nt: TGTGCCAGCAGCTTGGCGGGGAGCTCCTACGAGCAGTACTTC; CDR3aa: CASSLAGSSYEQYF
d_gene: -; abundance: -; v_gene: TRBV7-2; j_gene: TRBJ2-7; CDR3nt: TGTGCCAGCAGCTTTGGACTAGGGGGTACCTACGAGCAGTACTTC; CDR3aa: CASSFGLGGTYEQYF
d_gene: TRBD1; abundance: few; v_gene: TRBV13; j_gene: TRBJ1-4; CDR3nt: TGTGCCAGCAGCTCTAATAACCCGGGACAGGGTATGGATGAAAAACTGTTTTTT; CDR3aa: CASSSNNPGQGMDEKLFF
d_gene: -; abundance: -; v_gene: TRBV7-8; j_gene: TRBJ2-7; CDR3nt: TGTGCCAGCAGCTTAAATCCCCAGGGCGAGCAGTACTTC; CDR3aa: CASSLNPQGEQYF
d_gene: TRBD1; abundance: -; v_gene: TRBV4-3; j_gene: TRBJ1-3; CDR3nt: TGCGCCAGCAGCCACCAGACAGGGCGCAGCTCTGGAAACACCATATATTTT; CDR3aa: CASSHQTGRSSGNTIYF
d_gene: TRBD2; abundance: few; v_gene: TRBV19; j_gene: TRBJ2-7; CDR3nt: TGTGCCAGTAGTATGTCTGGGGGGGACGAGCAGTACTTC; CDR3aa: CASSMSGGDEQYF
d_gene: -; abundance: -; v_gene: TRBV28; j_gene: TRBJ2-7; CDR3nt: TGTGCCAGCAGTCCACGCAGGGGCCTCTATTACGAGCAGTACTTC; CDR3aa: CASSPRRGLYYEQYF
d_gene: TRBD1; abundance: -; v_gene: TRBV6-5; j_gene: TRBJ1-5; CDR3nt: TGTGCCAGCAGCCCACAGGGGGCTCTCAATCAGCCCCAGCATTTT; CDR3aa: CASSPQGALNQPQHF
d_gene: TRBD2; abundance: few; v_gene: TRBV28; j_gene: TRBJ2-7; CDR3nt: TGTGCCAGCACCACGGTCGGGGTTCTAGCGGGAGGGCGCGAGCAGTACTTC; CDR3aa: CASTTVGVLAGGREQYF
d_gene: TRBD2; abundance: few; v_gene: TRBV27; j_gene: TRBJ2-1; CDR3nt: TGTGCCAGCAGTTTAGGACTAGCGGGACATCTCTACAATGAGCAGTTCTTC; CDR3aa: CASSLGLAGHLYNEQFF
d_gene: TRBD1; abundance: -; v_gene: TRBV7-2; j_gene: TRBJ2-2; CDR3nt: TGTGCCAGCAGCCTGGGACAGCCGAACACCGGGGAGCTGTTTTTT; CDR3aa: CASSLGQPNTGELFF
d_gene: -; abundance: -; v_gene: TRBV19; j_gene: TRBJ2-7; CDR3nt: TGTGCCAGTAGTCCCAGGTCTCCACGGATCAGCTACGAGCAGTACTTC; CDR3aa: CASSPRSPRISYEQYF
d_gene: TRBD2; abundance: -; v_gene: TRBV10-3; j_gene: TRBJ2-5; CDR3nt: TGTGCCATCAGTGCTCGGGACAGCGATACTGGACTAGCGGGAAGAGAGACCCAGTACTTC; CDR3aa: CAISARDSDTGLAGRETQYF
d_gene: TRBD2; abundance: -; v_gene: TRBV9; j_gene: TRBJ2-1; CDR3nt: TGTGCCAGCAGCGCGGGGAGGGTAGCTGAGCAGTTCTTC; CDR3aa: CASSAGRVAEQFF
d_gene: -; abundance: -; v_gene: TRBV25-1; j_gene: TRBJ2-7; CDR3nt: TGTGCCAGCGGGGCCTCTATCGGGTCATACGAGCAGTACTTC; CDR3aa: CASGASIGSYEQYF
d_gene: TRBD2; abundance: -; v_gene: TRBV28; j_gene: TRBJ2-3; CDR3nt: TGTGCCAGCAGTTTACGGCTAGCGGGAGCGGGGTATTATTTT; CDR3aa: CASSLRLAGAGYYF
d_gene: TRBD2; abundance: few; v_gene: TRBV29-1; j_gene: TRBJ2-5; CDR3nt: TGCAGCGTCGATTCTAGCGGAGCCCGGGAGACCCAGTACTTC; CDR3aa: CSVDSSGARETQYF
d_gene: -; abundance: -; v_gene: TRBV2; j_gene: TRBJ2-7; CDR3nt: TGTGCCAGCAGTGAAATGATCACAGGGTCGGGCGAGCAGTACTTC; CDR3aa: CASSEMITGSGEQYF
d_gene: -; abundance: -; v_gene: TRBV29-1; j_gene: TRBJ2-1; CDR3nt: TGCAGCGGGGAGGAATCTTACAATGAGCAGTTCTTC; CDR3aa: CSGEESYNEQFF
d_gene: TRBD1; abundance: few; v_gene: TRBV29-1; j_gene: TRBJ2-7; CDR3nt: TGCAGCGGTGGACAGGGGGGATACGAGCAGTACTTC; CDR3aa: CSGGQGGYEQYF
d_gene: -; abundance: -; v_gene: TRBV28; j_gene: TRBJ1-2; CDR3nt: TGTGCCAGCAGTTTAGGGGGACACCAAGTAGGTGGCTACACCTTC; CDR3aa: CASSLGGHQVGGYTF
d_gene: TRBD2; abundance: -; v_gene: TRBV5-1; j_gene: TRBJ2-3; CDR3nt: TGCGCCAGCAGCCCCGGGACTAGCGGGAGCACAGATACGCAGTATTTT; CDR3aa: CASSPGTSGSTDTQYF
d_gene: TRBD2; abundance: -; v_gene: TRBV2; j_gene: TRBJ2-3; CDR3nt: TGTGCCAGCAGTCTTAGGACTAGCGGGGGCACAGATACGCAGTATTTT; CDR3aa: CASSLRTSGGTDTQYF
d_gene: -; abundance: -; v_gene: TRBV19; j_gene: TRBJ1-4; CDR3nt: TGTGCCAGTACAGAACAGGGAAATGAAAAACTGTTTTTT; CDR3aa: CASTEQGNEKLFF
d_gene: -; abundance: -; v_gene: TRBV5-6; j_gene: TRBJ2-3; CDR3nt: TGTGCCAGCAGCCGGGTGGGAGGCAACACAGATACGCAGTATTTT; CDR3aa: CASSRVGGNTDTQYF
d_gene: -; abundance: -; v_gene: TRBV10-1; j_gene: TRBJ1-5; CDR3nt: TGCGCCAGCAGTGAGAGGTCACAGGTACCTCATCAGCCCCAGCATTTT; CDR3aa: CASSERSQVPHQPQHF
d_gene: -; abundance: few; v_gene: TRBV27; j_gene: TRBJ1-6; CDR3nt: TGTGCCAGCAGCTCGTACGGACAGACTTATAATTCACCCCTCCACTTT; CDR3aa: CASSSYGQTYNSPLHF
d_gene: TRBD2; abundance: -; v_gene: TRBV27; j_gene: TRBJ2-6; CDR3nt: TGTGCCAGCAGTTCACGCACCGGGGGGGCGGTATCTGGGGCCAACGTCCTGACTTTC; CDR3aa: CASSSRTGGAVSGANVLTF
d_gene: TRBD2; abundance: -; v_gene: TRBV5-1; j_gene: TRBJ2-2; CDR3nt: TGCGCCAGCAGTCATCGTGGGGCTAGCGGGAGCAGTAACACCGGGGAGCTGTTTTTT; CDR3aa: CASSHRGASGSSNTGELFF
d_gene: -; abundance: -; v_gene: TRBV30; j_gene: TRBJ1-2; CDR3nt: TGTGCCTGGAGTGTACTAGGTCGTGGCTACACCTTC; CDR3aa: CAWSVLGRGYTF
d_gene: -; abundance: few; v_gene: TRBV4-2; j_gene: TRBJ2-1; CDR3nt: TGTGCCAGCAGCCACAGTCTAGCAGGTTACAATGAGCAGTTCTTC; CDR3aa: CASSHSLAGYNEQFF
d_gene: -; abundance: -; v_gene: TRBV7-6; j_gene: TRBJ1-1; CDR3nt: TGTGCCAGCCGACCCCTACAGCCGAACACTGAAGCTTTCTTT; CDR3aa: CASRPLQPNTEAFF
d_gene: -; abundance: -; v_gene: TRBV9; j_gene: TRBJ2-3; CDR3nt: TGTGCCAGCAGCGTCGGACTACTCGAGAACACAGATACGCAGTATTTT; CDR3aa: CASSVGLLENTDTQYF
d_gene: -; abundance: -; v_gene: TRBV7-2; j_gene: TRBJ1-6; CDR3nt: TGTGCCAGCAGCTTAAGCAGCGGGGCCCAGGATTCACCCCTCCACTTT; CDR3aa: CASSLSSGAQDSPLHF
d_gene: -; abundance: -; v_gene: TRBV28; j_gene: TRBJ1-2; CDR3nt: TGTGCCAGCAGTTTTAAACAGGCCGGTTCTGGAAGCTACACCTTC; CDR3aa: CASSFKQAGSGSYTF
d_gene: TRBD1; abundance: few; v_gene: TRBV2; j_gene: TRBJ1-5; CDR3nt: TGTGCCAGCAGTCTTCGGACAGGGCCGCCCCAGCATTTT; CDR3aa: CASSLRTGPPQHF
d_gene: -; abundance: few; v_gene: TRBV5-1; j_gene: TRBJ1-3; CDR3nt: TGCGCCAGCAGCTTGGACTACTCTGGAAACACCATATATTTT; CDR3aa: CASSLDYSGNTIYF
d_gene: TRBD1; abundance: -; v_gene: TRBV7-8; j_gene: TRBJ2-1; CDR3nt: TGTGCCAGCAGCCCGGACAGGAGCTCCTACAATGAGCAGTTCTTC; CDR3aa: CASSPDRSSYNEQFF
d_gene: TRBD2; abundance: once; v_gene: TRBV4-3; j_gene: TRBJ2-3; CDR3nt: TGCGCCAGCAGCCAAGATCGGGCCAGCGGGAGGGGGGATACGCAGTATTTT; CDR3aa: CASSQDRASGRGDTQYF
d_gene: -; abundance: -; v_gene: TRBV30; j_gene: TRBJ2-7; CDR3nt: TGTGCCTGGAGTGTAGGGGCGGGGGAGCAGTACTTC; CDR3aa: CAWSVGAGEQYF
d_gene: -; abundance: -; v_gene: TRBV7-2; j_gene: TRBJ1-6; CDR3nt: TGTGCCAGCACGGAGGGCTCGATACTTCAAACCCTCCACTTT; CDR3aa: CASTEGSILQTLHF
d_gene: -; abundance: -; v_gene: TRBV7-2; j_gene: TRBJ2-5; CDR3nt: TGTGCCAGCAGCTCGACTAGAGCTGAGGAGACCCAGTACTTC; CDR3aa: CASSSTRAEETQYF
d_gene: TRBD2; abundance: many; v_gene: TRBV5-1; j_gene: TRBJ2-7; CDR3nt: TGCGCCAGCAGCTTTACAGGGGGACTAGCGGCCTACGAGCAGTACTTC; CDR3aa: CASSFTGGLAAYEQYF
d_gene: -; abundance: -; v_gene: TRBV7-6; j_gene: TRBJ1-1; CDR3nt: TGTGCCAGCAGCTTAGTAGAGGGGAGGGACACTGAAGCTTTCTTT; CDR3aa: CASSLVEGRDTEAFF
d_gene: TRBD2; abundance: many; v_gene: TRBV27; j_gene: TRBJ2-3; CDR3nt: TGTGCCAGCAGTTCCGGGAGGTTCACAGATACGCAGTATTTT; CDR3aa: CASSSGRFTDTQYF
d_gene: TRBD1; abundance: once; v_gene: TRBV19; j_gene: TRBJ2-7; CDR3nt: TGTGCCAGTAGTCCCGGGGACAGTTCCTACGAGCAGTACTTC; CDR3aa: CASSPGDSSYEQYF
d_gene: -; abundance: -; v_gene: TRBV30; j_gene: TRBJ2-7; CDR3nt: TGTGCCTGGAGTCATCCCCCAGGGTACGAGCAGTACTTC; CDR3aa: CAWSHPPGYEQYF
d_gene: -; abundance: -; v_gene: TRBV4-2; j_gene: TRBJ1-3; CDR3nt: TGTGCCAGCAGCCAAGCGGGAGGCTTTAGCTCTGGAAACACCATATATTTT; CDR3aa: CASSQAGGFSSGNTIYF
d_gene: -; abundance: -; v_gene: TRBV7-3; j_gene: TRBJ2-2; CDR3nt: TGTGCCAGCAGCTTAACCGGGAGTAGGGACGGGGAGCTGTTTTTT; CDR3aa: CASSLTGSRDGELFF
d_gene: -; abundance: -; v_gene: TRBV28; j_gene: TRBJ1-5; CDR3nt: TGTGCCAGCAGCGTATCAGGGCCTCAAAGGGGCAATCAGCCCCAGCATTTT; CDR3aa: CASSVSGPQRGNQPQHF
d_gene: TRBD2; abundance: once; v_gene: TRBV7-6; j_gene: TRBJ2-5; CDR3nt: TGTGCCAGCAGCTTAGAGAGCGGGAGCTGGGAGACCCAGTACTTC; CDR3aa: CASSLESGSWETQYF
d_gene: TRBD2; abundance: -; v_gene: TRBV12-5; j_gene: TRBJ2-3; CDR3nt: TGTGCTAGTGGCCGGACTAGCGGGAGGGCCAAAGATACGCAGTATTTT; CDR3aa: CASGRTSGRAKDTQYF
d_gene: -; abundance: -; v_gene: TRBV30; j_gene: TRBJ2-7; CDR3nt: TGTGCCTGGGGAGGGCTTTCCTACGAGCAGTACTTC; CDR3aa: CAWGGLSYEQYF
d_gene: -; abundance: -; v_gene: TRBV2; j_gene: TRBJ2-7; CDR3nt: TGTGCCAGCAATGGGGGCGGGGGCGAGCAGTACTTC; CDR3aa: CASNGGGGEQYF